This T cell receptor (beta chain) was recovered during a study of cytomegalovirus exposure and HLA in healthy donors. This CDR3 contains 16 residues. The germline gives CDR1 MDHEN, CDR2 SYDVKM. V trimming: 4 bases; J trimming: 0 bases; junction bases outside the gene matches: 9. Study-wide results and caveats: In a later analysis, V- and J-gene trimming of beta chains associated with a DCLRE1C missense variant, replicated independently.

In this sample, this clone turned up once. The antigen is unknown. PCR involved 60 Vbeta and 13 Jbeta primers. Repertoires were generated with immunoSEQ multiplex PCR, while TCRdb's copy carries only in-frame clones and drops some. The table has about 210,000 clones, almost 80% seen once. The sequence came from a male donor in good health and CMV-seronegative. The sample was PBMCs. This chain connects TRBV28 to TRBJ2-7; 7 positions agree with TRBD1. This chain's CDR3 is CASSSLGTASSYEQYF. The CDR3 DNA reads TGTGCCAGCAGTTCCCTCGGGACAGCGAGCTCCTACGAGCAGTACTTC.